One T cell receptor (beta chain) is described in this entry. Measured with immunoSEQ multiplex PCR; TCRdb has only the in-frame clones, and not every one. This sample carries almost 50,000 clones, roughly 84% of them seen once, and the ten largest clones take 1.6%. CDR1 and CDR2 from the germline V gene are SQVTM and ANQGSEA. V lost 2 bases to trimming and J lost 5 bases; unmatched junction nucleotides: 5. This CDR3 is 14 amino acids long. This entry belongs to a study of blood T cell repertoires in COVID-19. Whole-study context: Sites across the United States, Italy and Spain contributed samples from acute and convalescent COVID-19.

This TCR was recovered from a man aged 50 or older with acute or convalescent COVID-19. The chain links TRBV29-1 to TRBJ1-2; 10 bases line up with TRBD1. The sequenced sample consisted of peripheral blood. The CDR3 bases are TGCAGCGTTGAATGGGACAGGGGTAAGTATGGCTACACCTTC. Protein: CSVEWDRGKYGYTF.